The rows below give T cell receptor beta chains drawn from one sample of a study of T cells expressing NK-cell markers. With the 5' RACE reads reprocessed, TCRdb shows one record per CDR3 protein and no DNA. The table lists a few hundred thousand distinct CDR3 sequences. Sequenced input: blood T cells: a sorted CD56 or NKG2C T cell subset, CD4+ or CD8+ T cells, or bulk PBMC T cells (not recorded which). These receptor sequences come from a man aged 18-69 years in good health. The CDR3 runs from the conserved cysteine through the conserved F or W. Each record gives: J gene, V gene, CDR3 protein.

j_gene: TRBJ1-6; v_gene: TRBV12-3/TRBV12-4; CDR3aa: CASSLRSAWGDNNSPLHF
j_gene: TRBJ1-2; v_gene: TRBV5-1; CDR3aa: CASSLQLGVYGYTF
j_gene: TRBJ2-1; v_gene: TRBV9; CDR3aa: CASSEQGAWANEQFF
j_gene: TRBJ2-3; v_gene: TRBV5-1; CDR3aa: CASSLGTPATDTQYF
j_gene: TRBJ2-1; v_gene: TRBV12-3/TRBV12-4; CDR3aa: CASSLAEAGTVIYNEQFF
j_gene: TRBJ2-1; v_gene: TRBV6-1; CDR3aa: CASSPVLAGYNEQFF
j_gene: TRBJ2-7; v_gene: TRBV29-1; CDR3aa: CSVALRTGAFEQYF
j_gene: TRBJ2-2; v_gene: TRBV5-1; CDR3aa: CASSLELQANTGELFF
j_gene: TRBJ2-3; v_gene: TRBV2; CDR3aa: CASRRAATGGKSDTQYF
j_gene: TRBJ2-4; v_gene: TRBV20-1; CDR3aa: CSAGERVKNIQYF